The source of this T cell receptor beta chain is a study of T cell repertoires in cytomegalovirus infection. A single record per CDR3 protein comes from TCRdb applying MiXCR to the reads. The sample holds 830,000 or so distinct CDR3 sequences, about 31% seen once. Notes on the study in general: There were carriers of CMV plus the relevant HLA, and cumulative public TCR beta family frequency identified them.

Germline V gene data show CDR1 as SGHVS and CDR2 as FNYEAQ. The junction had 13 bases not matched to a gene; V was cut back by 5 bases and J by 5 bases. This CDR3 has 16 residues. In this sample, this clonotype turned up many times. No antigen is known for it. The sequence derives from a human donor in good health (CMV status not recorded). Some clones in this sample may be carry-over from other donors' samples. The chain uses TRBV7-6 and TRBJ1-1; 8 nucleotides agree with TRBD1. The sequencing used cultured CD8+ T cells from PBMCs, collected from culture after CMV antigen stimulation. In nucleotides, the CDR3 is TGTGCCAGCAGCGACGGACAGGGAGGAAGAAGGACTGAAGCTTTCTTT. It yields the protein CASSDGQGGRRTEAFF. The full variable domain, with the rest looked up from reference TRBV7-6 and TRBJ1-1, is GAGVSQSPRYKVTKRGQDVALRCDPISGHVSLYWYRQALGQGPEFLTYFNYEAQQDKSGLPNDRFSAERPEGSISTLTIQRTEQRDSAMYRCASSDGQGGRRTEAFFGQGTRLTVV.